The rows below give T cell receptor beta chains drawn from one sample of a study of T-cell reconstitution after alpha-beta-depleted transplantation in children. One entry per CDR3 protein results from TCRdb running MiXCR on the PCR reads. The sample holds about 230,000 distinct CDR3 sequences, roughly 10% seen once. The starting material was PBMCs, obtained before TCRalphabeta/CD19-depleted stem cell transplant. These receptors came from a child younger than two with acute myeloid leukemia, due to receive a stem cell transplant. Each CDR3 is given with its conserved first and last residue. Each record gives: J gene, clone size, D gene, V gene, CDR3 DNA, CDR3 protein. The D gene is left open where the match is weak. A clone size is listed for some rows: how often the clone was seen (once, few, many), or a class if it is expanded.

J: TRBJ2-3; size: many; D: TRBD1; V: TRBV25-1; DNA: TGTGCCAGCAAACAGGGGGCGAGGGATACGCAGTATTTT; CDR3: CASKQGARDTQYF
J: TRBJ2-7; size: many; D: TRBD2; V: TRBV3-1; DNA: TGTGCCAGCAGCCAAGGCGGACTAGCGGGAGGGGGAAGCTACGAGCAGTACTTC; CDR3: CASSQGGLAGGGSYEQYF
J: TRBJ1-4; size: many; D: NA; V: TRBV6-5; DNA: TGTGCCAGCAGTTACCCCCGTGGCGGGCCTAATGAAAAACTGTTTTTT; CDR3: CASSYPRGGPNEKLFF
J: TRBJ1-1; size: many; D: NA; V: TRBV29-1; DNA: TGCAGCGTTGAAAGGGTTGAAGCTTTCTTT; CDR3: CSVERVEAFF
J: TRBJ1-2; size: NA; D: NA; V: TRBV29-1; DNA: TGCAGCGTGGGGGGGCCTGGCTACACCTTC; CDR3: CSVGGPGYTF
J: TRBJ2-1; size: many; D: NA; V: TRBV5-1; DNA: TGCGCCAGCAGCTTTAAGACAGCTCCTATGTCCTACAATGAGCAGTTCTTC; CDR3: CASSFKTAPMSYNEQFF
J: TRBJ2-2; size: few; D: NA; V: TRBV25-1; DNA: TGTGCCAGCAGTGACCCCCCCGGGGAGCTGTTTTTT; CDR3: CASSDPPGELFF
J: TRBJ2-1; size: many; D: NA; V: TRBV5-4; DNA: TGTGCCAGCAGCTTGATCCCTTCGAGGCAGTTCTTC; CDR3: CASSLIPSRQFF
J: TRBJ2-7; size: many; D: NA; V: TRBV2; DNA: TGTGCCACCACCAGGGACACCGACGAGCAGTACTTC; CDR3: CATTRDTDEQYF
J: TRBJ1-5; size: few; D: NA; V: TRBV28; DNA: TGTGCCAGCAGAGTTGCAGGGTTTGGTAATCAGCCCCAGCATTTT; CDR3: CASRVAGFGNQPQHF
J: TRBJ2-6; size: many; D: NA; V: TRBV6-2/TRBV6-3; DNA: TGTGCCAGCAGTACACCCTCTGGGGCCAACGTCCTGACTTTC; CDR3: CASSTPSGANVLTF
J: TRBJ2-7; size: many; D: TRBD1; V: TRBV5-1; DNA: TGCGCCAGCAGCCCTGGCGGGACAGGGACCTTGTCGCAGTACTTC; CDR3: CASSPGGTGTLSQYF
J: TRBJ2-7; size: many; D: NA; V: TRBV7-8; DNA: TGTGCCAGCAGCTTGGAGCTTGGGGGTACCTCGGTTTACGAGCAGTACTTC; CDR3: CASSLELGGTSVYEQYF
J: TRBJ1-2; size: many; D: TRBD1; V: TRBV7-2; DNA: TGTGCCAGCAGCCCATGGGACAGCTTATACTATGGCTACACCTTC; CDR3: CASSPWDSLYYGYTF
J: TRBJ2-3; size: many; D: NA; V: TRBV20-1; DNA: TGCAGTGCTAGAGACCCGACACCTCCGGCTACGCAGTATTTT; CDR3: CSARDPTPPATQYF
J: TRBJ2-7; size: many; D: NA; V: TRBV20-1; DNA: TGCAGTGCTCCTGTAGCGGCCAGCTCCTACGAGCAGTACTTC; CDR3: CSAPVAASSYEQYF
J: TRBJ2-3; size: many; D: TRBD1; V: TRBV5-1; DNA: TGCGCCAGCAGCTTAGCCGGACAGGGGGGTACAGATACGCAGTATTTT; CDR3: CASSLAGQGGTDTQYF
J: TRBJ1-1; size: many; D: NA; V: TRBV10-3; DNA: TGTGCCATCAGTGGGGGGGCGTCGAGGAACACTGAAGCTTTCTTT; CDR3: CAISGGASRNTEAFF
J: TRBJ2-1; size: few; D: TRBD1; V: TRBV2; DNA: TGTGCCAGCAGACCCGGACAGGGAAGGTCCCAGCCGGCAGACAATGAGCAGTTCTTC; CDR3: CASRPGQGRSQPADNEQFF
J: TRBJ1-5; size: many; D: NA; V: TRBV6-1; DNA: TGTGCCAGCAGCCCCTCGGGAACCCTCAATCAGCCCCAGCATTTT; CDR3: CASSPSGTLNQPQHF
J: TRBJ1-1; size: few; D: TRBD1; V: TRBV18; DNA: TGTGCCAGCTCACCCCTAAGACAGGGAGGGAGAGTTGGTGAAGCTTTCTTT; CDR3: CASSPLRQGGRVGEAFF
J: TRBJ2-3; size: many; D: TRBD2; V: TRBV29-1; DNA: TGCAGCGTTGTAGCGGGAGTTGAAGATACGCAGTATTTT; CDR3: CSVVAGVEDTQYF
J: TRBJ2-4; size: many; D: NA; V: TRBV4-1; DNA: TGCGCCAGCAGCCAAGAGCCGGGTTTGGGAAACATTCAGTACTTC; CDR3: CASSQEPGLGNIQYF
J: TRBJ2-3; size: few; D: TRBD2; V: TRBV20-1; DNA: TGCAGTGCTATTACTAGCGGGGGGAGCACAGATACGCAGTATTTT; CDR3: CSAITSGGSTDTQYF
J: TRBJ1-1; size: once; D: NA; V: TRBV20-1; DNA: TGCAGTGTTAGGGCAGCGAACACTGAAGCTTTCTTT; CDR3: CSVRAANTEAFF
J: TRBJ1-2; size: NA; D: NA; V: TRBV12-3/TRBV12-4; DNA: TGTGCCAGCAGTCCGGGGGGGATTAACTATGGCTACACCTTC; CDR3: CASSPGGINYGYTF
J: TRBJ2-2; size: many; D: NA; V: TRBV5-1; DNA: TGCGCCAGCAGCTTGTTGGTAGCGGAGAACACCGGGGAGCTGTTTTTT; CDR3: CASSLLVAENTGELFF
J: TRBJ2-1; size: many; D: TRBD1; V: TRBV24-1; DNA: TGTGCCACCAGTGGGTGGGACAGGTTTAGCGATGAGCAGTTCTTC; CDR3: CATSGWDRFSDEQFF
J: TRBJ2-2; size: many; D: NA; V: TRBV9; DNA: TGTGCCAGCAGCACCCAGGGACGAACAAGCGCCGGGGAGCTGTTTTTT; CDR3: CASSTQGRTSAGELFF
J: TRBJ2-7; size: few; D: NA; V: TRBV5-1; DNA: TGCGCCAGCAGCCGTGGGGTCGGAACCGCGGGCTACGAGCAGTACTTC; CDR3: CASSRGVGTAGYEQYF
J: TRBJ1-2; size: many; D: NA; V: TRBV7-9; DNA: TGTGCCAGCAGCTCGCCGACAGGAACGGACTATGGCTACACCTTC; CDR3: CASSSPTGTDYGYTF
J: TRBJ2-1; size: many; D: TRBD2; V: TRBV3-1; DNA: TGTGCCAGCAGCCAAGGTAGCGGGAGTAATGAGCAGTTCTTC; CDR3: CASSQGSGSNEQFF
J: TRBJ2-7; size: many; D: TRBD2; V: TRBV12-3/TRBV12-4; DNA: TGTGCCAGCAGTTTACGGGGACTAGCCTACGAGCAGTACTTC; CDR3: CASSLRGLAYEQYF
J: TRBJ2-1; size: NA; D: NA; V: TRBV5-1; DNA: TGCGCCACCAGCTGCGGTAGAACAGGGCCCAATGAGCAGTTCTTC; CDR3: CATSCGRTGPNEQFF
J: TRBJ1-5; size: many; D: TRBD1; V: TRBV3-1; DNA: TGTGCCAGCAGCCCCGGGGCCACGGCTACAGGGGGCGATCAGCCCCAGCATTTT; CDR3: CASSPGATATGGDQPQHF
J: TRBJ2-5; size: NA; D: NA; V: TRBV11-2; DNA: TGTGCCAGCAGCTTACGCCCGGCGGGGGACAAAGAGACCCAGTACTTC; CDR3: CASSLRPAGDKETQYF
J: TRBJ2-4; size: many; D: NA; V: TRBV6-1; DNA: TGTGCCAGCAGTCCAAACCGAATACCTTTAGCCAAAAACATTCAGTACTTC; CDR3: CASSPNRIPLAKNIQYF
J: TRBJ2-1; size: many; D: TRBD2; V: TRBV7-9; DNA: TGTGCCAGCAGCCGCGGGGCTAGCGGGAGCGATGAGCAGTTCTTC; CDR3: CASSRGASGSDEQFF
J: TRBJ2-6; size: many; D: NA; V: TRBV7-9; DNA: TGTGCCAGCAGCTTGTGGCACGGTATCTCTGGGGCCAACGTCCTGACTTTC; CDR3: CASSLWHGISGANVLTF
J: TRBJ2-5; size: many; D: NA; V: TRBV12-3/TRBV12-4; DNA: TGTGCCAGCAGCCACCGGGGCGCGGAGACCCAGTACTTC; CDR3: CASSHRGAETQYF
J: TRBJ1-2; size: many; D: TRBD1; V: TRBV10-3; DNA: TGTGCCAGCCACTCGGGACAGGGGGTCTATGGCTACACCTTC; CDR3: CASHSGQGVYGYTF
J: TRBJ2-5; size: many; D: NA; V: TRBV5-1; DNA: TGCGCCAGCAGCTTGTTGGGGCCGTACCAAGAGACCCAGTACTTC; CDR3: CASSLLGPYQETQYF